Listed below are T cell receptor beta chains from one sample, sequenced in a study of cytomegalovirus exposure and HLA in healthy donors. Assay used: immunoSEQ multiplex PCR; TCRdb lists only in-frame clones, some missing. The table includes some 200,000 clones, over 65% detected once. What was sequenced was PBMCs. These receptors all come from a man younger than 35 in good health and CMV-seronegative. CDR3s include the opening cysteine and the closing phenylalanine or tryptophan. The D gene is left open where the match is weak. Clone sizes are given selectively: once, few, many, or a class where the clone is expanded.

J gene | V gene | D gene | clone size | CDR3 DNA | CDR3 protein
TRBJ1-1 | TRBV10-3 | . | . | TGTGCCATCAGTGAGTCAGGAGGACTGCCTGAAGCTTTCTTT | CAISESGGLPEAFF
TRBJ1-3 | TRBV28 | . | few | TGTGCCAGCGTGACAGGCCCTTCTGGAAACACCATATATTTT | CASVTGPSGNTIYF
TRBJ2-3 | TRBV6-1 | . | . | TGTGCCAGCAGTCCCCAAGGGGGTTTCACAGATACGCAGTATTTT | CASSPQGGFTDTQYF
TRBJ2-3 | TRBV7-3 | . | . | TGTGCCAGCAGTCCTAGCTACGCTGGCACAGATACGCAGTATTTT | CASSPSYAGTDTQYF
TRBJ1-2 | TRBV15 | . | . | TGTGCCACCAGCAGAGATCTGGCACAGCTCGGTGGCTACACCTTC | CATSRDLAQLGGYTF
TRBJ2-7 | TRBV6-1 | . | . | TGTGCCAGCAGTGAATTGTCAGGGAATCCCTACGAGCAGTACTTC | CASSELSGNPYEQYF
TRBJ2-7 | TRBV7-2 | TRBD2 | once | TGTGCCAGCAGCTGGGGACTAGCGAAATCCTACGAGCAGTACTTC | CASSWGLAKSYEQYF
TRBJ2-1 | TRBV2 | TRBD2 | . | TGTGCCAGCAGTGAAAATTGGCTAGCGGCCTACAATGAGCAGTTCTTC | CASSENWLAAYNEQFF
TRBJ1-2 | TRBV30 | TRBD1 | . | TGTGCCTGGAGTGCCCGGACAGGGAAGAGGAACTATGGCTACACCTTC | CAWSARTGKRNYGYTF
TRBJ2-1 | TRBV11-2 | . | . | TGTGCCAGCAGCCTAGCCTCCCCTGTGGAGACGTCCTACAATGAGCAGTTCTTC | CASSLASPVETSYNEQFF
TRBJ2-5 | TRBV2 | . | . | TGTGCCAGCAGTGTTGGCAGACAAGAGACCCAGTACTTC | CASSVGRQETQYF
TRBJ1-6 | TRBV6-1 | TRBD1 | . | TGTGCCAGCAGTGAAATTCCGGACAGGGATAATTCACCCCTCCACTTT | CASSEIPDRDNSPLHF
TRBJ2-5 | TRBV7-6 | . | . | TGTGCCAGCAGTTCTTATAGCGTCCAAGAGACCCAGTACTTC | CASSSYSVQETQYF
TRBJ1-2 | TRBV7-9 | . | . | TGTGCCAGCAGCCGACTCCGGGAGGATACTAACTATGGCTACACCTTC | CASSRLREDTNYGYTF
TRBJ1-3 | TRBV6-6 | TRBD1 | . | TGTGCCAGCAGTTACTTGCCAGGGGGCTACACCATATATTTT | CASSYLPGGYTIYF